The TCR beta chain described here comes from a study of blood T cell repertoires in COVID-19. Source study methods: Using reference gene primer amplification, nucleated cell counts were estimated. Repertoires were generated with immunoSEQ multiplex PCR, while TCRdb's copy carries only in-frame clones and drops some. V and J calls and clone size are those listed in that table; D and trimming were worked out from the DNA. The sample has approximately 250,000 clones, over 80% seen once; the top ten hold 10% to 13%. The Seattle patients, enrolled during active infection, were followed longitudinally. The CDR3 is made up of 13 amino acids. V trimming: 4 bases; J trimming: 10 bases; junction bases outside the gene matches: 1. CDR1 LGHDT and CDR2 YNNKEL come from the germline V gene (reference sequence).

The rearrangement joins TRBV3-1 (or the pseudogene TRBV3-2) to TRBJ2-3, with 14 bases identical to TRBD2. The sample taken for sequencing was peripheral blood. The TCR was taken from a woman in her sixties or seventies with COVID-19, enrolled during active disease. The DNA for the CDR3 is TGTGCCAGCAGCCGGGGACTAGCGGGAGCGCAGTATTTT. It is translated as CASSRGLAGAQYF.